This entry describes one T cell receptor beta chain. Its antigen is unknown. Per germline, CDR1 DFQATT and CDR2 SNEGSKA (reference sequence). J was trimmed by 6 bases and V by 4 bases; bases with no gene match: 5. This CDR3 has 14 amino acids. The sample comes from a study of vaccination and CD4 T cells after COVID-19. The Oncomine TCR Beta short-read assay sequenced DNA from cultured CD4+ T cells. CD4+ T cells were cultured, and genomic DNA was extracted from them. Via MiXCR, TCRdb re-called the PCR reads, giving one row per CDR3 protein. The sample consists of around 10,000 distinct CDR3 sequences, 30% to 50% of them appearing once. Treatment noted: approximately 11-day PBMC culture with coronavirus spike peptide pools or control peptides (ViraFEST assay). Prior to the COVID-19 pandemic (2011-2018), the unexposed donor's CD4+ T cells were collected.

The sample comprised CD4+ T cells from blood, cultured in vitro. The TCR comes from a human donor in good health. The chain is built from TRBV20-1 and TRBJ2-2, with 10 bases that match TRBD1. Here the CDR3 reads CSATGQGSSGELFF. The CDR3 region has the DNA TGCAGTGCTACGGGACAGGGGTCTTCCGGGGAGCTGTTTTTT.